This entry is about one T cell receptor (beta chain). This sample is part of a study of blood T cells in healthy people across ages. This CDR3 comprises 11 residues. V shed 4 bases and J shed 11 bases, with 9 bases lying between them. Every donor gave ten milliliters of peripheral blood. The second PCR ran about 6 to 11 cycles with a sample-barcoded 5' primer and J-beta primers. MiXCR, run by TCRdb on the 5' RACE reads, gives a single entry per CDR3 protein. Of hundreds of thousands of distinct CDR3 sequences listed, around 21% are singletons. This TCR derives from a man between 70 and 80 years old in good health. The genes are TRBV12-3 or TRBV12-4 and TRBJ1-3, with D unclear. Sequencing was done on a sample of blood. The CDR3 sequence is CASSSGGPIYF. In DNA, the CDR3 is TGTGCCAGCAGTTCCGGAGGACCCATATATTTT.